The clone carrying this TCR beta chain was seen a few times. As yet, its antigen is unknown. The data derive from a study of cytomegalovirus exposure and HLA in healthy donors. Overall study: An earlier analysis identified 120 million or so unique TCR beta sequences in about 180 million T cells. Study outcomes and limitations: Rates of TCR association differed by HLA locus in a later analysis, with DRB1 highest and HLA-C lowest. Versus the 666-donor mean, an Asian-associated ancestry cluster reportedly showed fewer N-insertions in a later analysis. By a later analysis, the bulk of CMV-associated TCR beta chains appeared HLA-restricted.

This CDR3 is built from 17 residues. The PCR had 60 Vbeta and 13 Jbeta primers. Assay used: immunoSEQ multiplex PCR; TCRdb lists only in-frame clones, some missing. The table records some 87,000 clones, less than 65% of them present only once. The clonotype originates from a woman in her 30s in good health and CMV-seropositive. The V gene is TRBV21-1, the J gene TRBJ2-1; no DNA check was done on the table's D call, TRBD2. TRBV21-1 is termed a pseudogene. Sequences were obtained from PBMCs. DNA for the CDR3: TGTGCCAGCAGCAAAGCACTAGCGGGGGAAAGAAGGAATGAGCAGTTCTTC. It encodes CASSKALAGERRNEQFF.